The entry below gives a single T cell receptor (beta chain) sequence along with its context. An input of about 0.45 to 1 ug of RNA was subjected to reverse transcription using random hexamers. TCRdb reprocessed the immunoSEQ multiplex PCR reads via MiXCR and lists one record per CDR3 protein. The profile shows 95,000 to 150,000 distinct CDR3 sequences, over 90% of them singletons. CDR1 and CDR2 (germline): SGHDT, YYEEEE. This CDR3 spans 16 amino acids. The ends lost 2 bases at V and 0 bases at J; junction bases unmatched: 6. These data come from a study of CD8 T cells in Susac syndrome. The chain links TRBV5-6 to TRBJ1-1; TRBD1 matches at 8 bases. This sequence originates from a human donor with Susac syndrome. Material for sequencing was CD4+ T cells from PBMCs. The CDR3, as DNA: TGTGCCAGCAGCTTTCAGGGGGCCCTAATGAACACTGAAGCTTTCTTT. It yields the protein CASSFQGALMNTEAFF.